This TCR beta chain is drawn from a study of T cells in Graves' hyperthyroidism and ophthalmopathy. Whole-study results and caveats: Most thyroid clonotypes expanded above 0.001 appeared in blood too. Onset of ophthalmopathy came a median roughly 6 months after the model predicted it.

Researchers barred patients who had uncontrolled infection, other autoimmune disease, pregnancy or lactation. Diagnoses used clinical symptoms, serum thyroxine and TRAb, thyroid ultrasound and orbital computed tomography. This clonotype has more than one count but fewer than ten. Its antigen is unidentified. RNA transcripts served as the template for amplifying TCR beta CDR3 regions. First-round RT-PCR targeting the TCR CDR3 was performed with the HTBI primer set. TCRdb re-called the multiplex PCR reads through MiXCR, storing one row per CDR3 protein. The table includes more than 300,000 distinct CDR3 sequences, about 18% detected once. The sequence was obtained from a woman aged 25 to 45 with Graves' hyperthyroidism that later progressed to Graves' ophthalmopathy. Sequencing was performed on blood.

The CDR3 coding sequence is TGCAGTGCTAGAGTCGGAAGGGCGTACTCCTACGAGCAGTACTTC. Translation gives CSARVGRAYSYEQYF. V gene TRBV20-1 combines with J gene TRBJ2-7; D ambiguous. Germline CDR1 DFQATT, CDR2 SNEGSKA (reference sequence). The CDR3 contains 15 residues. V was clipped by 1 base and J by 0 bases, with 13 bases between them.